This TCR beta chain was documented in a study of T cells in Graves' hyperthyroidism and ophthalmopathy. About the research overall: Sampling of peripheral blood happened at initial diagnosis, prior to any treatment.

This clonotype was seen ten or more times. Patients showing uncontrolled infection, other autoimmune disease, pregnancy or lactation were ineligible. Each diagnosis was grounded in clinical symptoms, serum thyroxine and TRAb, thyroid ultrasound, and orbital computed tomography. TCR beta CDR3 sequences were amplified from RNA transcripts. An initial round of RT-PCR targeting the TCR CDR3 relied on the HTBI primer set. From the multiplex PCR reads, TCRdb called clonotypes with MiXCR, one entry per CDR3 protein. The data show fewer than 750,000 distinct CDR3 sequences, more than 12% seen once. The V and J ends lost 1 base and 2 bases respectively, with 8 bases between them. This CDR3 has 13 amino acids. Germline-derived CDR1 and CDR2 are DFQATT and SNEGSKA (reference sequence).

The chain combines TRBV20-1 with TRBJ1-2; D remains ambiguous. The origin of this receptor is a woman aged 45-65 years with Graves' ophthalmopathy. Specimen: blood. The CDR3 loop is CSARVAENYGYTF. Written as DNA, the CDR3 is TGCAGTGCTAGAGTGGCAGAAAACTATGGCTACACCTTC.